What follows are 15 T cell receptor beta chains derived from one specimen sequenced in a study of T cells in Graves' hyperthyroidism and ophthalmopathy. Amplification of TCR beta CDR3 regions used RNA as the template. During a first-round RT-PCR of the TCR CDR3, the HTBI primer set was used. TCRdb processed the multiplex PCR reads anew with MiXCR; each CDR3 protein has one entry. Among hundreds of thousands of distinct CDR3 sequences listed, roughly 15% were seen once. Sequences were obtained from blood. These receptor sequences come from a middle-aged woman with Graves' ophthalmopathy.

This clonotype has a count of ten or more. CDR3 sequence reads: CASSLGGDPSIGYTF. The CDR3 DNA reads as TGCGCCAGCAGCTTGGGAGGGGACCCATCTATTGGCTACACCTTC. The chain links TRBV5-1 to TRBJ1-2; a possible D gene is TRBD1 (5 bases). CDR3 size: 15 residues. Per germline, CDR1 SGHRS and CDR2 YFSETQ. Trimming left V 0 bases short and J 7 bases short, with 16 bases between.

This clonotype was picked up many times. The chain links TRBV12-3 or TRBV12-4 to TRBJ2-5; D is unresolved. The CDR3 is 15 amino acids. Trimming removed 0 bases from V and 5 bases from J, with 13 bases in between. The CDR3 reads CASSLALGPEETQYF. The DNA for the CDR3 is TGTGCCAGCAGTTTAGCGTTAGGCCCAGAGGAGACCCAGTACTTC.

This chain uses TRBV12-3 or TRBV12-4 with TRBJ2-3; 8 bases fit TRBD1. There are 14 residues in the CDR3. Losses at the gene ends were 6 bases for V and 4 bases for J; bases not matched to a gene: 6. CDR3 sequence reads: CASSRQGNPDTQYF. Written as DNA, the CDR3 is TGTGCCAGCAGCCGACAGGGGAACCCAGATACGCAGTATTTT.

J is TRBJ1-1 and V is TRBV29-1; no clear D gene. The V gene's germline CDR1 is SQVTM and CDR2 ANQGSEA. CDR3 size: 11 residues. Trimming left V 5 bases short and J 5 bases short, with 9 bases between. The CDR3: CSVRSRTEAFF. The CDR3 region has the DNA TGCAGCGTTCGAAGTAGGACTGAAGCTTTCTTT. The entire variable domain, with the rest obtained from reference TRBV29-1 and TRBJ1-1, is as follows: SAVISQKPSRDICQRGTSLTIQCQVDSQVTMMFWYRQQPGQSLTLIATANQGSEATYESGFVIDKFPISRPNLTFSTLTVSNMSPEDSSIYLCSVRSRTEAFFGQGTRLTVV.

This clonotype occurred a few times. The CDR3 is CASSPPAGPEAFF. The CDR3 nucleotides read TGTGCCAGCAGCCCCCCCGCGGGCCCTGAAGCTTTCTTT. The V call is TRBV5-4, the J call TRBJ1-1; D is undetermined. Germline V gene sequence: CDR1 SGHNT, CDR2 YYREEE (reference sequence). The V end was cut by 4 bases, the J end by 6 bases, with 13 bases between. This CDR3 comprises 13 residues.

This clonotype was counted only a few times. The chain carries TRBV15 and TRBJ1-1; D is ambiguous. Trimming left V 3 bases short and J 0 bases short, with 14 bases between. Germline V gene lookup returns CDR1 LNHNV and CDR2 YYDKDF (reference sequence). The CDR3 contains 16 residues. The CDR3: CATSRLSYLLNTEAFF. CDR3 DNA sequence: TGTGCCACCAGCAGGTTGTCATACCTCTTGAACACTGAAGCTTTCTTT. The complete variable domain, with remaining parts taken from reference TRBV15 and TRBJ1-1, reads DAMVIQNPRYQVTQFGKPVTLSCSQTLNHNVMYWYQQKSSQAPKLLFHYYDKDFNNEADTPDNFQSRRPNTSFCFLDIRSPGLGDTAMYLCATSRLSYLLNTEAFFGQGTRLTVV.

This clonotype was picked up a small number of times. J is TRBJ1-5 and V is TRBV20-1; D not certain. The CDR3 spans 14 residues. Germline CDR1 and CDR2: DFQATT and SNEGSKA (reference sequence). Trimming cost V 6 bases and J 1 base, with 13 bases left between them. The CDR3 nucleotides read TGCAGTGCGGTTCGAGCAGCGAGCAATCAGCCCCAGCATTTT. It translates to CSAVRAASNQPQHF.

The chain is built from TRBV25-1 and TRBJ2-1, with TRBD2 matching over 14 bases. There are 14 residues in the CDR3. The V gene's germline CDR1 is MGHDK and CDR2 SYGVNS. V lost 10 bases, J lost 8 bases, and 7 bases stayed unmatched. The DNA of the CDR3 is TGTGCCACCGGGACTAGCGGGAGTGTTGATGAGCAGTTCTTC. Translation gives CATGTSGSVDEQFF.

This clonotype was observed a few times. The J gene is TRBJ2-5, the V gene TRBV6-1, with 8 nucleotides matching TRBD2. This CDR3 is 14 amino acids long. The V segment lost 3 bases and the J segment 6 bases; nucleotides outside the gene matches: 6. Germline V gene data show CDR1 as MNHNS and CDR2 as SASEGT. This CDR3 reads CASSEDGGAKTQYF. CDR3 bases: TGTGCCAGCAGTGAGGACGGGGGGGCGAAGACCCAGTACTTC.

This clonotype was counted ten times or more. This chain uses TRBV5-1 with TRBJ2-1; perhaps TRBD2 as D (6 bases). The CDR3 totals 14 residues. Between the trimmed V and J ends, which lost 4 bases and 1 base, there was a span of 9 bases. The germline V gene encodes CDR1 SGHRS and CDR2 YFSETQ. The CDR3 nucleotides are TGCGCCAGCAGCGGCGGGGAGTCCTACAATGAGCAGTTCTTC. Its protein product is CASSGGESYNEQFF.

J is TRBJ1-1 and V is TRBV4-1; D might be TRBD1 (6 bases). In germline, CDR1 is MGHRA, CDR2 YSYEKL. V was cut by 2 bases and J by 1 base, with 14 bases left in between. The CDR3 runs 16 residues. The CDR3 protein is CASSQPGGGENTEAFF. DNA for the CDR3: TGCGCCAGCAGCCAACCGGGAGGGGGGGAGAACACTGAAGCTTTCTTT.

At least ten counts were recorded for this clonotype. The rearrangement joins TRBV28 to TRBJ1-1, with unresolved D. Trimming shortened V by 6 bases and J by 0 bases, and 11 bases separated the two germline ends. In germline, CDR1 is MDHEN, CDR2 SYDVKM. The CDR3 extends over 14 amino acids. The CDR3 nucleotides read TGTGCCAGCAGCCGAACGGGGATGAACACTGAAGCTTTCTTT. Its translation is CASSRTGMNTEAFF.

This clonotype was recorded many times. This chain joins TRBV5-5 and TRBJ2-5; D may match TRBD1 or TRBD2 (5 bases each). The CDR3 extends over 13 amino acids. Looked up from germline, CDR1 is SGHKS and CDR2 is YYEKEE (reference sequence). The ends were cut back, 4 bases at V and 5 bases at J, with 12 bases in the middle. The CDR3 nucleotides read TGTGCCAGCAGCCATCACAGGAGGGAGACCCAGTACTTC. Protein product: CASSHHRRETQYF. Variable domain in full (rest from reference TRBV5-5 and TRBJ2-5): DAGVTQSPTHLIKTRGQQVTLRCSPISGHKSVSWYQQVLGQGPQFIFQYYEKEERGRGNFPDRFSARQFPNYSSELNVNALLLGDSALYLCASSHHRRETQYFGPGTRLLVL.

This clonotype was seen at least ten times. V and J are TRBV11-2 and TRBJ2-3; D might be TRBD1 or TRBD2, each matching 5 bases. This CDR3 spans 15 amino acids. Germline V gene data show CDR1 as SGHAT and CDR2 as FQNNGV. Trimming left V 3 bases short and J 0 bases short, with 10 bases between. The CDR3 region has the DNA TGTGCCAGCAGCTTTTGGGACCTAAGCACAGATACGCAGTATTTT. Protein product: CASSFWDLSTDTQYF.

The CDR3 protein is CASSIREGGEQFF. In DNA, the CDR3 is TGTGCCAGTAGTATACGGGAGGGAGGTGAGCAGTTCTTC. This chain joins TRBV19 and TRBJ2-1; TRBD2 matches 8 bases. V shed 2 bases, J shed 9 bases, and the junction held 3 bases outside the gene matches. There are 13 residues in the CDR3. The germline CDR1 and CDR2 sequences are LNHDA and SQIVND (reference sequence).